This T cell receptor (beta chain) derives from a study of T cell changes during pregnancy in multiple sclerosis. V lost 4 bases and J 1 base, leaving 16 bases between the germline ends. From germline, CDR1 is SGHDN and CDR2 FVKESK. This CDR3 is 17 amino acids long. Assay: immunoSEQ multiplex PCR; the TCRdb copy retains only in-frame clones and omits some. The repertoire includes almost 95,000 clones, around 90% of them detected once, and more than 1.5% sits in the top ten. The clonotype comes from a female donor with multiple sclerosis, enrolled in a pregnancy study. Sequenced material: peripheral blood, taken in the first trimester of pregnancy. This chain uses TRBV14 with TRBJ2-2, with a weak D call TRBD1 (5 bases). CDR3 residues: CASSPIRQGWNTGELFF. The CDR3 bases are TGTGCCAGCAGCCCCATTCGGCAGGGTTGGAACACCGGGGAGCTGTTTTTT.